The T cell receptor (beta chain) under discussion was sequenced for a study of T cell responses to AZD1222 COVID-19 vaccine. Points from the study as a whole: Within unmutated variant regions lay the reported targets of nearly half of spike-specific TCRs.

The CDR3 runs to 16 residues. CDR1 and CDR2 (germline): MNHEY, SMNVEV (reference sequence). Between the trimmed V and J ends, which lost 4 bases and 4 bases, there was a span of 20 bases. A note on this clone: Its target is unknown.

Here immunoSEQ multiplex PCR was the method, and the copy in TCRdb shows in-frame clones only, minus some. Here the sample spans approximately 90,000 clones, approximately 89% being singletons. The sample consisted of peripheral blood, taken on day 0 of AZD1222 vaccination. The gene calls are TRBV27 and TRBJ2-7; D possibly matches TRBD1 or TRBD2 (5 bases each). The receptor's source is an adult in good health. CDR3 region: CASSSGPGQGNYEQYF. CDR3 sequence (DNA): TGTGCCAGCAGTTCTGGTCCGGGGCAGGGAAATTACGAGCAGTACTTC.